The clone carrying this T cell receptor (beta chain) was recorded once. The antigen is not known. Making TCR beta cDNA involved roughly 500 ng total RNA and a constant-region primer. ARM-PCR, slightly modified, supplied the TCR beta libraries through three nested multiplex PCR rounds. With TRBV1-TRBV30 forward primers and a C-beta reverse primer, the first two PCR rounds were run for about 10 cycles each. From the multiplex PCR reads, TCRdb called clonotypes with MiXCR, one entry per CDR3 protein. The table has fewer than 350,000 distinct CDR3 sequences, 60% to 80% seen once. The record originates from a study of tumor-infiltrating lymphocytes in primary liver carcinoma. Overall study: Surgery removed the patients' primary liver carcinoma. Patients of both sexes were 30 to 69 years old.

Trimming left V 5 bases short and J 6 bases short, with 14 bases between. Germline V gene lookup returns CDR1 SGHAT and CDR2 FQDESV (reference sequence). The CDR3 sequence is 14 residues long. Study-wide results and caveats: Less overlap was seen in tumor-adjacent and tumor-blood pairs than in tumor region pairs. The difference in top-250-clone fraction between tumors and blood was significant, favoring tumors (p = 0.039).

Germline DNA was also extracted, and blood RNA derived from unsorted whole blood. The sequence was obtained from a man aged 40-55 years with primary liver carcinoma and hepatitis B virus infection. The genes are TRBV11-1 and TRBJ2-1; no clear D gene. Specimen: peripheral blood. As DNA, the CDR3 is TGTGCCAGCAGCCCATCAGTTGATTGCAATGAGCAGTTCTTC. Protein sequence: CASSPSVDCNEQFF.